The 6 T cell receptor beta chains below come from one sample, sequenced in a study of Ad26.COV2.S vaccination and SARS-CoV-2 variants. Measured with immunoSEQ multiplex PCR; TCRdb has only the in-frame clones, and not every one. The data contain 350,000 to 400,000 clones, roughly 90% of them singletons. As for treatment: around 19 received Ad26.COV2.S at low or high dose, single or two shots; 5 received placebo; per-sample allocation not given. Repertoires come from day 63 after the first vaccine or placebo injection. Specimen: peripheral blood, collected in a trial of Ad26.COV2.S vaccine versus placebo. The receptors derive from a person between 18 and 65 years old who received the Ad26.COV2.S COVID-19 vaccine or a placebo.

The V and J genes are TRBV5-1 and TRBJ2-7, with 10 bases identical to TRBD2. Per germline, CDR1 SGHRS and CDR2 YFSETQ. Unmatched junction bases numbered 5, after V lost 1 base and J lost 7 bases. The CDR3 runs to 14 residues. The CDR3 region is CASSLTSGIYEQYF. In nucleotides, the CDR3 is TGCGCCAGCAGCTTGACTAGCGGGATTTATGAGCAGTACTTC.

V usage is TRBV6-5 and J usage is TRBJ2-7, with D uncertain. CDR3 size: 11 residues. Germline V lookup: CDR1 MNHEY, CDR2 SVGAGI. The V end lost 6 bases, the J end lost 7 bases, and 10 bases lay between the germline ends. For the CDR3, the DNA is TGTGCCAGCAGATCCCCGCGGGAGCAGTACTTC. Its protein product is CASRSPREQYF.

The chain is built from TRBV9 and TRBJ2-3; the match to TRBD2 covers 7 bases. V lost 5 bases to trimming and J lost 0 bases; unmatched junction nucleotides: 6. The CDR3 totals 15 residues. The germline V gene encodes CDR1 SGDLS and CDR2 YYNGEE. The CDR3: CASSSGTISTDTQYF. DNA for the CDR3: TGTGCCAGCAGTTCCGGGACTATTAGCACAGATACGCAGTATTTT.

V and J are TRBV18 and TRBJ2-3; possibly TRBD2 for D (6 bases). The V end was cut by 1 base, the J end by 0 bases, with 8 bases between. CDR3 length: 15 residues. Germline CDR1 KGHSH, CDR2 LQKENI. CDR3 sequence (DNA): TGTGCCAGCTCACCACTTGCGGGAAGCACAGATACGCAGTATTTT. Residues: CASSPLAGSTDTQYF.

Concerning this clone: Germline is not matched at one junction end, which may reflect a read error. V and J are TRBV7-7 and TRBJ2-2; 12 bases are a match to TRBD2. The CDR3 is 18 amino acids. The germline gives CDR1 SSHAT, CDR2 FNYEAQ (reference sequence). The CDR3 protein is CASSLVASGRGVTGELFF. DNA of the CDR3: TGTGCTAGCAGCTTAGTTGCTAGCGGGAGGGGAGTCACCGGGGAGCTGTTTTTT.

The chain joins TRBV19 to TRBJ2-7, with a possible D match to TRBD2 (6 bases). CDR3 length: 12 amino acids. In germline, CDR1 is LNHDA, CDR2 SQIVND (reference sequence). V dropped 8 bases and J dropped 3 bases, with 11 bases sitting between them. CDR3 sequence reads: CASGGGSYEQYF. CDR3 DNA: TGTGCCAGTGGGGGAGGAAGCTACGAGCAGTACTTC.